This T cell receptor (beta chain) was found in a study of shared clonotypes between healthy human individuals. About the research overall: Researchers assigned three CD4 naive, three CD4 memory, two CD8 naive and one CD8 memory plate to each donor.

Findings and caveats of the study: Naive CD4 clonotype sharing across several donors was around 5%. A limitation of the genetic and exposure-history diversity represented arose from few donors.

Data came from immunoSEQ multiplex PCR; TCRdb stores just in-frame clones and leaves some out. The sample yields millions of clones, approximately 94% seen once. Per the germline V gene, CDR1 is LNHDA and CDR2 is SQIVND (reference sequence). The V and J ends lost 10 bases and 1 base, in that order; junction bases with no gene match: 6. The CDR3 runs 14 residues. This clone was observed a single time. Antigen unknown. Naive CD8 cells comprised CD45RO-negative, CCR7-positively selected cells, excluding terminally differentiated effector memory CD45RA+ cells. Healthy HIV-negative adults with no recent acute infections or vaccinations were recruited as donors.

This receptor was taken from a man younger than 30 in good health. This chain links TRBV19 with TRBJ1-5; TRBD1 aligns across 8 bases. Sequencing was carried out using naive CD8+ T cells sorted from blood. DNA for the CDR3: TGTGCCACCTCGGACAGGGTAAGCAATCAGCCCCAGCATTTT. Its protein is CATSDRVSNQPQHF.